Listed below are T cell receptor beta chains from one sample, sequenced in a study of T cells after posttransplantation cyclophosphamide. The method was immunoSEQ multiplex PCR; TCRdb's version includes in-frame clones alone and lacks a portion of them. The sample consists of about 19,000 clones, roughly 87% of them appearing once. The sample was PBMCs, taken after allogeneic stem cell transplant with posttransplant cyclophosphamide. The receptors derive from a female patient between 40 and 50 years old who received an allogeneic stem cell transplant from a related donor, was CMV-positive, and had no GVHD. Some T cells may possibly be graft donor cells. CDR3s leave out the opening cysteine and the closing phenylalanine or tryptophan. Fields, in order: J gene, V gene, CDR3 protein.

j_gene: TRBJ2-7; v_gene: TRBV5-1; CDR3aa: ASSSTGGGYEQY
j_gene: TRBJ2-7; v_gene: TRBV19; CDR3aa: ASKMTGAGSYEQY
j_gene: TRBJ2-7; v_gene: TRBV7-6; CDR3aa: ASSLGLAGDYEQY
j_gene: TRBJ1-5; v_gene: TRBV6-1; CDR3aa: ASYAGTGGAQPQH
j_gene: TRBJ2-7; v_gene: TRBV9; CDR3aa: ASSVAGTKTYEQY
j_gene: TRBJ1-4; v_gene: TRBV7-9; CDR3aa: ASSPTGARNEKLF
j_gene: TRBJ2-7; v_gene: TRBV28; CDR3aa: ASSSPRSSGRAVHEQY
j_gene: TRBJ1-2; v_gene: TRBV28; CDR3aa: ASSRQGAGGYT
j_gene: TRBJ2-7; v_gene: TRBV28; CDR3aa: ASSPGTPPYEQY
j_gene: TRBJ2-5; v_gene: TRBV5-4; CDR3aa: ASSAGGGGGKAQETQY
j_gene: TRBJ2-3; v_gene: TRBV9; CDR3aa: ASSGGTSGSTDTQY
j_gene: TRBJ2-4; v_gene: TRBV30; CDR3aa: AWSGLWLAKNIQY
j_gene: TRBJ2-1; v_gene: TRBV11-3; CDR3aa: ASSLGGGGAYHEQF
j_gene: TRBJ2-1; v_gene: TRBV27; CDR3aa: ASSLSSGRSVDEQF
j_gene: TRBJ2-7; v_gene: TRBV30; CDR3aa: AWNSGQATYEQY
j_gene: TRBJ1-5; v_gene: TRBV18; CDR3aa: ASSPDSFNQPQH
j_gene: TRBJ2-1; v_gene: TRBV7-3; CDR3aa: ASSLNSLDNEQF
j_gene: TRBJ2-1; v_gene: TRBV19; CDR3aa: ASSMKANEQF
j_gene: TRBJ2-1; v_gene: TRBV18; CDR3aa: ASSPQGLRTRRGGEQF
j_gene: TRBJ1-4; v_gene: TRBV11-2; CDR3aa: ASSLGTRDYEKLF
j_gene: TRBJ2-3; v_gene: TRBV28; CDR3aa: ATRLAGTDTQY
j_gene: TRBJ2-1; v_gene: TRBV28; CDR3aa: ASSLLTSGRAKIV
j_gene: TRBJ2-7; v_gene: TRBV5-4; CDR3aa: ASSAGTGSYEQY
j_gene: TRBJ1-3; v_gene: TRBV30; CDR3aa: AWIPGISGNTIY
j_gene: TRBJ2-2; v_gene: TRBV6-1; CDR3aa: ATTANTGELF
j_gene: TRBJ2-3; v_gene: TRBV5-4; CDR3aa: ASSLALARGTDTQY
j_gene: TRBJ2-5; v_gene: TRBV10-3; CDR3aa: AISGVGEETQY
j_gene: TRBJ1-2; v_gene: TRBV7-2; CDR3aa: ASSLGAGWDYGYT
j_gene: TRBJ2-1; v_gene: TRBV4-1; CDR3aa: ASSQESLAGGGNEQF
j_gene: TRBJ1-4; v_gene: TRBV5-5; CDR3aa: ASSSGGQGPGKKLF